Listed below are T cell receptor beta chains from one sample, sequenced in a study of CD8 T cells in Susac syndrome. MiXCR, run by TCRdb on the immunoSEQ multiplex PCR reads, gives a single entry per CDR3 protein. This sample has about 430,000 distinct CDR3 sequences, with approximately 85% found just once. Sample: CD8+ T cells from PBMCs. The receptors come from a human donor with multiple sclerosis. The CDR3 runs from the conserved cysteine through the conserved F or W. The D gene is left open where the match is weak. Not every row has a clone size; where given, it reads once, few, many or a size class.

TRBJ2-1 | - | TRBV20-1 | - | CSAQMVGEQFF | TGCAGTGCCCAGATGGTTGGTGAGCAGTTCTTC
TRBJ1-4 | - | TRBV5-1 | - | CASSLYNDEKLFF | TGCGCCAGCAGCTTGTACAACGATGAAAAACTGTTTTTT
TRBJ2-1 | - | TRBV14 | - | CASRGGGAGEQFF | TGTGCCAGCAGGGGCGGGGGCGCAGGTGAGCAGTTCTTC
TRBJ2-7 | - | TRBV19 | - | CASSSYRTGEQYF | TGTGCCAGTAGTAGCTACAGAACCGGCGAGCAGTACTTC
TRBJ1-4 | TRBD1 | TRBV7-9 | - | CATRGQGSEKLFF | TGTGCCACGAGGGGACAGGGGAGTGAAAAACTGTTTTTT
TRBJ2-7 | TRBD2 | TRBV12-3/TRBV12-4 | - | CAGSYGGLRETSYEQYF | TGTGCCGGCAGTTACGGGGGTTTGCGGGAGACCTCCTACGAGCAGTACTTC
TRBJ2-7 | TRBD1 | TRBV2 | - | CASEVRGRYEQYF | TGTGCCAGCGAGGTCAGGGGGCGATACGAGCAGTACTTC
TRBJ2-6 | - | TRBV7-6 | - | CASSLMGGAGANVLTF | TGTGCCAGCAGCTTAATGGGCGGGGCTGGGGCCAACGTCCTGACTTTC
TRBJ1-4 | TRBD1 | TRBV2 | - | CASRLGTEEKLFF | TGTGCCAGCAGGTTGGGGACAGAAGAAAAACTGTTTTTT
TRBJ1-4 | - | TRBV5-6 | - | CASSPTRPNEKLFF | TGTGCCAGCAGCCCGACAAGACCAAATGAAAAACTGTTTTTT
TRBJ2-3 | - | TRBV4-1 | - | CASSQDHGEQDWSTDTQYF | TGCGCCAGCAGCCAAGATCATGGGGAACAGGATTGGAGCACAGATACGCAGTATTTT
TRBJ2-7 | - | TRBV4-2 | - | CASSPLSGTAAYEQYF | TGTGCCAGCAGCCCGCTCAGCGGGACAGCCGCCTACGAGCAGTACTTC
TRBJ1-3 | - | TRBV4-1 | - | CASSHDEQGERNTIYF | TGCGCCAGCAGCCACGACGAACAGGGAGAGCGAAACACCATATATTTT
TRBJ1-1 | - | TRBV2 | - | CASSEGPTYTEAFF | TGTGCCAGCAGTGAGGGGCCCACCTACACTGAAGCTTTCTTT
TRBJ2-1 | TRBD2 | TRBV27 | once | CASSPLGTSGTGEQFF | TGTGCCAGCAGCCCACTCGGGACTAGCGGGACGGGTGAGCAGTTCTTC
TRBJ2-1 | - | TRBV27 | once | CASSSRPGPYNEQFF | TGTGCCAGCAGTTCTCGGCCGGGACCCTACAATGAGCAGTTCTTC